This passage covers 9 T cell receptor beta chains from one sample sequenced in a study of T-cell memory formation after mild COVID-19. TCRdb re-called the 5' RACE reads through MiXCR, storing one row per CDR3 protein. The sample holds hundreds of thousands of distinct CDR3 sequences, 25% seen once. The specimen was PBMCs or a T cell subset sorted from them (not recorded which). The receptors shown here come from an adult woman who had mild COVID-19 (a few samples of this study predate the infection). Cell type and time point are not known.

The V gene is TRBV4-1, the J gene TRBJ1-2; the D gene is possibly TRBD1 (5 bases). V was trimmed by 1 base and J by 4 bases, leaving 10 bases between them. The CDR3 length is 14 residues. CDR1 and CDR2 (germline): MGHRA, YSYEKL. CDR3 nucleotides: TGCGCCAGCAGCCAAGCGATAGGGACCTATGGCTACACCTTC. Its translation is CASSQAIGTYGYTF.

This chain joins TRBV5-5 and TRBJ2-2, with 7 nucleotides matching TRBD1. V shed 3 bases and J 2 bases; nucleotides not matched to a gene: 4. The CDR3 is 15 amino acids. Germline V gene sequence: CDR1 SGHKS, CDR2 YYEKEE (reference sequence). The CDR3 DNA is TGTGCCAGCAGCTCCGGACAGGTCAACACCGGGGAGCTGTTTTTT. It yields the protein CASSSGQVNTGELFF.

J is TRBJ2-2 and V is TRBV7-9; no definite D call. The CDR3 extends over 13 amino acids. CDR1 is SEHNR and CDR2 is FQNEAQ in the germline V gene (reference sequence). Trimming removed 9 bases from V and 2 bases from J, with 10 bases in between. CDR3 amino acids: CARWSDNTGELFF. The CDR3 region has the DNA TGTGCCAGGTGGAGCGATAACACCGGGGAGCTGTTTTTT.

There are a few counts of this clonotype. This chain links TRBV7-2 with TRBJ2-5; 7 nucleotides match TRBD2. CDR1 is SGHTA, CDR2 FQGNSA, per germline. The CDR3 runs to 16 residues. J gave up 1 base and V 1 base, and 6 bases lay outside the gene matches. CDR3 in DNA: TGTGCCAGCAGCTTAGGACTAGCATCCTCCCAAGAGACCCAGTACTTC. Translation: CASSLGLASSQETQYF.

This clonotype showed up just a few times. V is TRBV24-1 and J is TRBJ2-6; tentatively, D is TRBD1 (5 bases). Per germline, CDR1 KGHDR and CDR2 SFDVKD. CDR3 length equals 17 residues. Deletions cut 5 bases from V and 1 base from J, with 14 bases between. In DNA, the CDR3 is TGTGCCACCAGTGTAGCAGGGATCAGTTCTGGGGCCAACGTCCTGACTTTC. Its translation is CATSVAGISSGANVLTF.

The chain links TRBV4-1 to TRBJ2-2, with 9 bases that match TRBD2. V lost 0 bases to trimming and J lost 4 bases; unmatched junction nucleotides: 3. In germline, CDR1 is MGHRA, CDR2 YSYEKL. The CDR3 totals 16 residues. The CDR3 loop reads CASSQDRAGGTGELFF. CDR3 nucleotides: TGCGCCAGCAGCCAAGATCGAGCGGGGGGCACCGGGGAGCTGTTTTTT.

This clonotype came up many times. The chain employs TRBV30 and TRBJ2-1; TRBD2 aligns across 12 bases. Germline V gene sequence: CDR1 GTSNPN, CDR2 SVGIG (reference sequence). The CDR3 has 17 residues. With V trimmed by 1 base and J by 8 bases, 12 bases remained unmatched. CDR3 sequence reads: CAWSEEAGTSGFYEQFF. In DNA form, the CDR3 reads TGTGCCTGGAGTGAAGAAGCCGGGACTAGCGGGTTCTATGAGCAGTTCTTC.

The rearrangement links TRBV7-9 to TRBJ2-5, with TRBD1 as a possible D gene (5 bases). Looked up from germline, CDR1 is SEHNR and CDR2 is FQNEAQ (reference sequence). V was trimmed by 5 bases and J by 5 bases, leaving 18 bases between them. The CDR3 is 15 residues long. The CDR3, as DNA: TGTGCCAGCAGCCACAGGTCCTGGGGAACGGAGACCCAGTACTTC. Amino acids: CASSHRSWGTETQYF.

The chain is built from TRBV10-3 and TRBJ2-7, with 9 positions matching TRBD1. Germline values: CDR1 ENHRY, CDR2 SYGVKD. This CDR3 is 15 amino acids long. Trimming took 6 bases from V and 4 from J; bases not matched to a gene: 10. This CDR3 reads CAISEGTGQSYEQYF. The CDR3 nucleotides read TGTGCCATCAGCGAAGGGACAGGGCAATCTTACGAGCAGTACTTC.